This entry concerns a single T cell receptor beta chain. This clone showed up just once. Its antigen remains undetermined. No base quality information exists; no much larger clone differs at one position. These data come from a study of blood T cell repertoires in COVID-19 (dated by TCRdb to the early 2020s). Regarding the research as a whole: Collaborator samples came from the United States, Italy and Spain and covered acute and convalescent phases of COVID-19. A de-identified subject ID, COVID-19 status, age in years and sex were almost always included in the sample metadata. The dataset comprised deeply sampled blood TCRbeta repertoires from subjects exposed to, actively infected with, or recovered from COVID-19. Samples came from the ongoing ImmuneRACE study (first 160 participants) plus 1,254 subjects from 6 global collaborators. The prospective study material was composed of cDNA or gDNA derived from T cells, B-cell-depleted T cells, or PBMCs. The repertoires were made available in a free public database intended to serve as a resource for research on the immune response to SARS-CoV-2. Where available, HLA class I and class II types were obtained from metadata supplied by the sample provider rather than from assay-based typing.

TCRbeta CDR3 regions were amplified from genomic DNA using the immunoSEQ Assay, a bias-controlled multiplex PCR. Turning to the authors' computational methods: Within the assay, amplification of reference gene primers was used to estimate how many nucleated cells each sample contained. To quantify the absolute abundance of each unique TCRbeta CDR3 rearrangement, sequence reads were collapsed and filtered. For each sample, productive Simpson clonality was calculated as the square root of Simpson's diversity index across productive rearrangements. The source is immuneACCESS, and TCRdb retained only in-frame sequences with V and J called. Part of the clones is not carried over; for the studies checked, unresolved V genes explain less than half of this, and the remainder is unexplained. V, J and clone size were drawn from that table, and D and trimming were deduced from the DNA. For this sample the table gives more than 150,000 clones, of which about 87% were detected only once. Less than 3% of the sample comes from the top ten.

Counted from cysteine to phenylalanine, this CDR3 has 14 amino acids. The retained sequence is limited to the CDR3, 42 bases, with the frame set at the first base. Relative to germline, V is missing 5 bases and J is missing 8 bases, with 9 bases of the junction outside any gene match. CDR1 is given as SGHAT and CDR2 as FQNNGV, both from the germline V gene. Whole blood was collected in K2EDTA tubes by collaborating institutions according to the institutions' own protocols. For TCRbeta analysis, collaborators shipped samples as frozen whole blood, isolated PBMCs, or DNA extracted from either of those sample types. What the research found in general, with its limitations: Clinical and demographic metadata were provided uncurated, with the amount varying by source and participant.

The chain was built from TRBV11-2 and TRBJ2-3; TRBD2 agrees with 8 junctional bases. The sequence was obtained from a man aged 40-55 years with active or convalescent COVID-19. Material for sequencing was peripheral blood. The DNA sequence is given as TGTGCCAGCAGCCGCCCCCGGGGGGGCCCTACGCAGTATTTT. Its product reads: CASSRPRGGPTQYF.